A selection of T cell receptor beta chains follows, all from one sample in a study of blood T cell repertoires in COVID-19. Sequencing used immunoSEQ multiplex PCR; TCRdb keeps in-frame clones, though not all of them. The top ten clones hold roughly 6.2% of a sample with approximately 50,000 clones, around nine tenths of them seen once. The sequencing input was peripheral blood. Receptors were obtained from a man in his forties with acute or convalescent COVID-19. Both conserved end residues are trimmed from each CDR3. A D gene is named only where the DNA matches it firmly.

. TRBV27 ASSLSATGYSNQPQH
TRBD2 TRBV7-2 ASSSSGRVDETQY
TRBD1 TRBV5-1 ASSFQGANEKLF
TRBD2 TRBV5-4 ASSLLGHHSGRLSYEQY
. TRBV2 ASSRQPQSNGYT
TRBD2 TRBV6-5 ASRLAGGAYEQY
TRBD1 TRBV3-1/TRBV3-2 ASSQAGTDYGYT
TRBD2 TRBV9 ASSAQWAGDDEQY
. TRBV7-8 ASSFSGNQPQH
. TRBV5-6 ASSLPGGTTEAF
. TRBV11-2 ASSPLYEQY
TRBD2 TRBV6-4 ASSDSTSGSDEQF
TRBD1 TRBV30 AWNRVTGEQY
. TRBV7-2 ASSPKGLAYNEQF
. TRBV12-3/TRBV12-4 ASSWTEVEQF
. TRBV7-2 ASTLEGGGTEAF
. TRBV11-2 ASSPLAGEQF